These 27 T cell receptor beta chains were all obtained from the same sample, sequenced in a study of blood T cell repertoires in COVID-19 (dated by TCRdb to 2018 to 2020). The library was generated by the immunoSEQ multiplex PCR assay. Here the immuneACCESS table is served through TCRdb, limited to in-frame sequences with V and J called. Missing clones are a known gap in these copies; in checked studies unresolved V genes cover under half, and the rest lacks a known reason. The sample has approximately 190,000 clones on record, around four fifths of them singletons. The ten top clones hold about a fifth of the sample. The sample was peripheral blood. The source is a human donor in a cohort sampled during active COVID-19.

The chain couples TRBV28 to TRBJ2-1; 7 nucleotides align to TRBD2. The CDR3 has 14 residues. The V gene end was trimmed by 2 bases and the J gene end by 6 bases; junction bases not matched to a gene: 4. The germline V gene encodes CDR1 MDHEN and CDR2 SYDVKM. The CDR3 coding sequence is TGTGCCAGCAGTTTAACTAGCGCTCGCAATGAGCAGTTCTTC. Amino acids: CASSLTSARNEQFF.

The rearrangement uses TRBV10-3 and TRBJ2-7; D perhaps matches TRBD2 (6 bases). Germline-derived CDR1 and CDR2 are ENHRY and SYGVKD. V lost 4 bases to trimming and J lost 0 bases, with 10 bases between them. The CDR3 has 14 amino acids. The CDR3 sequence: CAISVRGDSYEQYV. The CDR3 DNA reads TGTGCCATCAGTGTGCGGGGTGACTCCTACGAGCAGTACGTC.

Only a few counts were recorded for this clone. The chain recombines TRBV7-6 with TRBJ1-3, with unresolved D. Trimming cost V 4 bases and J 10 bases, with 11 bases left between them. Germline V gene data show CDR1 as SGHVS and CDR2 as FNYEAQ. The CDR3 contains 12 residues. The CDR3 here is CASSSPGGTIYF. CDR3 sequence (DNA): TGTGCCAGCAGCTCCCCTGGAGGGACCATATATTTT.

The CDR3 sequence: CATSRDGGGYTF. As DNA, the CDR3 is TGTGCCACCAGCAGAGATGGAGGAGGCTACACCTTC. The chain couples TRBV15 to TRBJ1-2; D ambiguous. V lost 0 bases to trimming and J lost 8 bases, with 7 bases between them. CDR1 and CDR2 (germline): LNHNV, YYDKDF (reference sequence). This CDR3 region has 12 residues.

The chain recombines TRBV7-2 with TRBJ1-1, with D possibly matching TRBD1 (6 bases). The CDR3 runs to 14 residues. Germline assignment: CDR1 SGHTA and CDR2 FQGNSA. V lost 1 base, J lost 4 bases, and 10 bases lay in between. The CDR3 bases are TGTGCCAGCAGCTTAGAGGGGGTGGGCACTGAAGCTTTCTTT. Protein sequence: CASSLEGVGTEAFF.

V and J are TRBV29-1 and TRBJ2-1; D not certain. Trimming pared 4 bases from V and 9 bases from J, leaving 7 bases between. The germline CDR1 and CDR2 sequences are SQVTM and ANQGSEA. This CDR3 spans 10 amino acids. The CDR3 DNA is TGCAGCGTTGTCGCTACTGAGCAGTTCTTC. Protein: CSVVATEQFF.

This rearrangement joins TRBV19 to TRBJ1-5; 7 bases agree with TRBD1. The length of the CDR3 is 18 residues. Germline values: CDR1 LNHDA, CDR2 SQIVND (reference sequence). With V trimmed by 3 bases and J by 2 bases, 13 bases remained unmatched. The CDR3 DNA reads TGTGCCAGTAGTATCGGGACAGCCCTATCAAGCGGCAATCAGCCCCAGCATTTT. Amino acid sequence: CASSIGTALSSGNQPQHF.

This chain uses TRBV5-1 with TRBJ2-7, with 7 nucleotides matching TRBD1. V lost 4 bases to trimming and J lost 3 bases; unmatched junction nucleotides: 13. CDR1 SGHRS and CDR2 YFSETQ come from the germline V gene. The CDR3 totals 16 residues. The CDR3 region has the DNA TGCGCCAGCAGCGGACGAAGACAGGGACAGAGCTACGAGCAGTACTTC. The encoded protein is CASSGRRQGQSYEQYF. The full variable domain, rest sourced from reference TRBV5-1 and TRBJ2-7, is KAGVTQTPRYLIKTRGQQVTLSCSPISGHRSVSWYQQTPGQGLQFLFEYFSETQRNKGNFPGRFSGRQFSNSRSEMNVSTLELGDSALYLCASSGRRQGQSYEQYFGPGTRLTVT.

The chain joins TRBV19 to TRBJ2-7; TRBD1 matches 8 bases. Unmatched junction bases numbered 5, after V lost 3 bases and J lost 1 base. Germline assignment: CDR1 LNHDA and CDR2 SQIVND (reference sequence). The CDR3 totals 15 residues. The CDR3 protein is CASSMGQVGSYEQYF. The CDR3, as DNA: TGTGCCAGTAGTATGGGACAGGTGGGGTCCTACGAGCAGTACTTC.

This rearrangement joins TRBV7-2 to TRBJ1-6; 7 bases are shared with TRBD1. V was clipped by 5 bases and J by 5 bases; unmatched bases: 9. CDR1 and CDR2 (germline): SGHTA, FQGNSA. This CDR3 comprises 16 residues. CDR3 sequence (DNA): TGTGCCAGCAGCCTAGTGACAGGGCCACATAATTCACCCCTCCACTTT. It codes for CASSLVTGPHNSPLHF. Variable domain in full (rest from reference TRBV7-2 and TRBJ1-6): GAGVSQSPSNKVTEKGKDVELRCDPISGHTALYWYRQSLGQGLEFLIYFQGNSAPDKSGLPSDRFSAERTGGSVSTLTIQRTQQEDSAVYLCASSLVTGPHNSPLHFGNGTRLTVT.

CDR3 DNA: TGTGCCAGCAGCGTAGACCATGGACAGGGGAGTCGTGGCTACACCTTC. This encodes CASSVDHGQGSRGYTF. The V gene is TRBV9, the J gene TRBJ1-2; TRBD1 agrees at 9 bases. J lost 7 bases, V lost 0 bases, and 10 bases had no gene match. Germline CDR1 is SGDLS and CDR2 is YYNGEE. The CDR3 has 16 amino acids.

V is TRBV14 and J is TRBJ2-2; 9 nucleotides align to TRBD2. V lost 4 bases and J lost 5; bases outside the gene matches: 2. From germline, CDR1 is SGHDN and CDR2 FVKESK. The CDR3 covers 14 residues. CDR3 coding DNA: TGTGCCAGCAGCCTAGCGGGAGTTACCGGGGAGCTGTTTTTT. Translation gives CASSLAGVTGELFF.

The chain combines TRBV25-1 with TRBJ1-1; tentative D call: TRBD1 (5 bases). Per the germline V gene, CDR1 is MGHDK and CDR2 is SYGVNS. The CDR3 loop spans 13 amino acids. V dropped 2 bases and J dropped 5 bases, with 9 bases sitting between them. The CDR3 DNA reads TGTGCCAGCAGTGAACCCCCAGGGACTGAAGCTTTCTTT. Residues: CASSEPPGTEAFF. Variable domain in full (rest from reference TRBV25-1 and TRBJ1-1): EADIYQTPRYLVIGTGKKITLECSQTMGHDKMYWYQQDPGMELHLIHYSYGVNSTEKGDLSSESTVSRIRTEHFPLTLESARPSHTSQYLCASSEPPGTEAFFGQGTRLTVV.

This chain uses TRBV27 with TRBJ2-7; D is possibly TRBD1 (6 bases). Germline V lookup: CDR1 MNHEY, CDR2 SMNVEV (reference sequence). V dropped 0 bases and J dropped 1 base, with 13 bases sitting between them. CDR3 size: 16 residues. The CDR3 nucleotides read TGTGCCAGCAGTTTATCGGCTCAGGGGCCTTCCTACGAGCAGTACTTC. Residues: CASSLSAQGPSYEQYF.

The chain employs TRBV24-1 and TRBJ2-1; 8 positions match TRBD1. The junction had 10 bases not matched to a gene; V was cut back by 5 bases and J by 8 bases. The CDR3 is 15 residues long. Germline-derived CDR1 and CDR2 are KGHDR and SFDVKD. The CDR3 sequence is CATSGSRQGFDEQFF. The CDR3, as DNA: TGTGCCACCAGTGGCTCCAGACAGGGGTTCGATGAGCAGTTCTTC.

CDR3 coding DNA: TGTGCCAGTAGTTTTCATCCTCGGCCCCTAACTAGCGGTAAAACTAATGAGCAGTTCTTC. Amino acid sequence: CASSFHPRPLTSGKTNEQFF. The chain carries TRBV19 and TRBJ2-1; 8 bases line up with TRBD2. Germline CDR1 and CDR2: LNHDA and SQIVND (reference sequence). The trim removed 5 bases at V and 7 bases at J, leaving 25 bases unmatched. CDR3 length equals 20 residues.

The CDR3 coding sequence is TGTGCCAGTATACTCTCGGGACTAAATGAGCAGTTCTTC. Protein product: CASILSGLNEQFF. The chain employs TRBV7-9 and TRBJ2-1, with 7 bases fitting TRBD2. This CDR3 is built from 13 residues. The germline V gene has CDR1 SEHNR and CDR2 FQNEAQ (reference sequence). The trim removed 9 bases at V and 7 bases at J, leaving 9 bases unmatched.

The chain has TRBV6-5 and TRBJ2-2; TRBD2 agrees at 11 bases. Per the germline V gene, CDR1 is MNHEY and CDR2 is SVGAGI. The CDR3 totals 14 residues. V trimming: 10 bases; J trimming: 6 bases; junction bases outside the gene matches: 7. CDR3 residues: CATTSGRWSGELFF. CDR3 DNA sequence: TGTGCCACCACTAGCGGGAGATGGTCCGGGGAGCTGTTTTTT.

V and J are TRBV6-1 and TRBJ1-4; 9 bases map to TRBD1. The germline V gene has CDR1 MNHNS and CDR2 SASEGT. The V segment lost 4 bases and the J segment 8 bases; nucleotides outside the gene matches: 11. The CDR3 has 16 amino acids. The CDR3 spells CASSASGQGLSEKLFF. CDR3 bases: TGTGCCAGCAGTGCAAGCGGACAGGGGTTATCCGAAAAACTGTTTTTT.

The V and J genes are TRBV15 and TRBJ2-1, with 12 bases lining up with TRBD2. CDR3 size: 15 residues. Trimming at V came to 5 bases and at J to 8 bases, leaving 7 bases not matched to a gene. Germline-derived CDR1 and CDR2 are LNHNV and YYDKDF (reference sequence). CDR3 in DNA: TGTGCCACCAGCCCCCGACTAGCGGGAGTCTATGAGCAGTTCTTC. Its protein is CATSPRLAGVYEQFF.

This chain uses TRBV10-2 with TRBJ2-5; the match to TRBD1 covers 7 bases. The CDR3 runs 14 residues. Germline-derived CDR1 and CDR2 are WSHSY and SAAADI. The J segment lost 1 base and the V segment lost 6 bases, leaving 5 bases of the junction unmatched. The CDR3 loop reads CASRETGSQETQYF. The CDR3, as DNA: TGCGCCAGCAGGGAGACAGGGTCCCAAGAGACCCAGTACTTC.

This chain links TRBV3-1 (or the pseudogene TRBV3-2) with TRBJ1-1, with D tentatively TRBD1 (6 bases). The CDR3 extends over 15 amino acids. Looked up from germline, CDR1 is LGHDT and CDR2 is YNNKEL (reference sequence). The V end lost 1 base, the J end lost 5 bases, and 14 bases lay between the germline ends. CDR3 in amino acids: CASSQVKGGRTEAFF. CDR3 DNA sequence: TGTGCCAGCAGCCAAGTGAAAGGGGGAAGAACTGAAGCTTTCTTT.

The chain has TRBV28 and TRBJ2-2; possible D gene TRBD1, 5 bases. Trimming removed 6 bases from V and 0 bases from J, with 14 bases in between. The CDR3 totals 16 residues. The germline V gene has CDR1 MDHEN and CDR2 SYDVKM. The CDR3 DNA sequence: TGTGCCAGCAGCCCCCCTCAGGGCGCGAACACCGGGGAGCTGTTTTTT. This sequence encodes CASSPPQGANTGELFF.

J is TRBJ2-3 and V is TRBV5-1; no clear D gene. This CDR3 has 13 residues. The V gene's germline CDR1 is SGHRS and CDR2 YFSETQ. Trimming shortened V by 1 base and J by 6 bases, and 9 bases separated the two germline ends. For the CDR3, the DNA is TGCGCCAGCAGCTTGACAGACCGGGATACGCAGTATTTT. Amino acid sequence: CASSLTDRDTQYF.

The chain employs TRBV6-5 and TRBJ1-1, with D possibly matching TRBD1 (5 bases). Trimming stripped 6 bases from V and 11 bases from J, with 19 bases between. CDR1 is MNHEY and CDR2 is SVGAGI in the germline V gene. CDR3 length equals 13 residues. CDR3 amino acids: CASRDLGAASAFF. The DNA for the CDR3 is TGTGCCAGCAGGGATTTAGGGGCTGCTTCGGCTTTCTTT.

The chain carries TRBV5-1 and TRBJ1-2, with no clear D. The CDR3 loop spans 13 amino acids. V gave up 1 base and J gave up 6 bases, with 10 bases separating them. The germline gives CDR1 SGHRS, CDR2 YFSETQ. In nucleotides, the CDR3 is TGCGCCAGCAGCTTGTCGCGGAACGATGGCTACACCTTC. Its protein product is CASSLSRNDGYTF.

This clone was detected once. The rearrangement uses TRBV5-1 and TRBJ1-4; 7 bases are shared with TRBD1. V lost 4 bases, J lost 0 bases, and 6 bases stayed unmatched. This CDR3 contains 16 residues. Germline V gives CDR1 SGHRS, CDR2 YFSETQ. This CDR3 reads CASSAWDSSTNEKLFF. The DNA for the CDR3 is TGCGCCAGCAGCGCCTGGGACAGCTCAACTAATGAAAAACTGTTTTTT.